Below are 4 T cell receptor beta chains sequenced from a single sample in a study of blood T cell repertoires in COVID-19. Here immunoSEQ multiplex PCR was the method, and the copy in TCRdb shows in-frame clones only, minus some. The sample consists of tens of thousands of clones, approximately 90% of them appearing once. The material sequenced was peripheral blood. The source is a woman between 45 and 65 years old with acute or convalescent COVID-19.

The chain couples TRBV5-8 to TRBJ1-4, with TRBD1 matching 7 bases. The CDR3 has 15 residues. Per the germline V gene, CDR1 is SGHTS and CDR2 is YDEGEE. The ends lost 4 bases at V and 5 bases at J; junction bases unmatched: 8. CDR3 region: CASSKRTGVNEKLFF. In nucleotides, the CDR3 is TGTGCCAGCAGCAAAAGGACAGGTGTGAATGAAAAACTGTTTTTT.

The CDR3 loop is CASSSQVGPQHF. CDR3 nucleotides: TGTGCCAGCAGCTCGCAGGTCGGCCCCCAGCATTTT. V usage is TRBV11-2 and J usage is TRBJ1-5; no reliable D call. This CDR3 has 12 residues. Germline V lookup: CDR1 SGHAT, CDR2 FQNNGV. Trimming took off 4 bases at V and 10 bases at J, with 11 bases between the two ends.

The chain couples TRBV2 to TRBJ1-1; a weak D match, TRBD1 (6 bases). From germline, CDR1 is SNHLY and CDR2 FYNNEI. V was cut by 6 bases and J by 9 bases, with 17 bases left in between. This CDR3 is built from 13 residues. CDR3 sequence (DNA): TGTGCCAGCAGCACAGGGAGCGACATAAAAGCTTTCTTT. This encodes CASSTGSDIKAFF.

V is TRBV11-2 and J is TRBJ2-5; 7 bases line up with TRBD1. This CDR3 is 14 amino acids long. The V segment lost 5 bases and the J segment 1 base; nucleotides outside the gene matches: 4. Germline V gene data show CDR1 as SGHAT and CDR2 as FQNNGV. The CDR3 sequence is CASSPDRIQETQYF. DNA for the CDR3: TGTGCCAGCAGCCCGGACAGGATCCAAGAGACCCAGTACTTC.